This TCR beta chain was sequenced during a study of T cells after posttransplantation cyclophosphamide. Study-wide results and limits: Recipient CMV seropositivity and CMV reactivation strongly tracked TRB clonality. Tissue-infiltrating T cells from skin or gut overlapped little with blood T cells. Later post-transplant blood repertoires were often dominated by donor CD8+ memory clones.

Sequenced by immunoSEQ multiplex PCR; TCRdb stores in-frame clones only, minus some. The sample includes about 36,000 clones, roughly 78% of them seen just once. Points on this clone: Its antigen is as yet unknown.

Busulfan-fludarabine conditioning, marrow transplant, and cyclophosphamide on days +3 and +4 were administered. This sample comprised CD4+ T cells sorted from blood, obtained approximately 2,000 days after a stem cell transplant with posttransplant cyclophosphamide. The TCR comes from a female patient between 35 and 55 years old who received an allogeneic stem cell transplant from a related donor, was CMV-positive, and had no GVHD. Some of the T cells may derive from the graft donor.

CDR3 nucleotide sequence: TGTGCCACCAGCACCCCGGACAGTCTCTACGAGCAGTACTTC. Its translation: CATSTPDSLYEQYF. The chain recombines TRBV15 with TRBJ2-7; tentative D call: TRBD1 (6 bases). V lost 4 bases and J 3 bases, leaving 13 bases between the germline ends. CDR1 is LNHNV, CDR2 YYDKDF, per germline (reference sequence). The CDR3 runs to 14 residues.